These T cell receptor beta chains were read from a single sample in a study of cytomegalovirus exposure and HLA in healthy donors. Here immunoSEQ multiplex PCR was the method, and the copy in TCRdb shows in-frame clones only, minus some. The sample totals approximately 200,000 clones. Sequencing was performed on PBMCs. These receptors came from a boy aged 5-17 years in good health and CMV-seronegative. The CDR3 runs from the conserved cysteine through the conserved F or W. The D gene is left open where the match is weak.

TRBJ1-5,NA,TRBV30,CAWSSSPHRDISNQPQHF
TRBJ2-7,NA,TRBV4-2,CASSQGGPYEQYF
TRBJ2-2,NA,TRBV13,CASSYGSNTGELFF
TRBJ2-7,NA,TRBV30,CSLHPASSYEQYF
TRBJ1-2,TRBD1,TRBV7-8,CASSLRGQTPYGYTF
TRBJ2-5,NA,TRBV18,CASSPTGGEETQYF
TRBJ1-1,NA,TRBV6-6,CASSYLSAGGTEAFF
TRBJ2-3,NA,TRBV7-9,CASSQDSRSTDTQYF
TRBJ2-5,NA,TRBV7-6,CASSRSLARLETQYF
TRBJ2-3,TRBD2,TRBV5-4,CASSFLTSGVDTQYF
TRBJ2-4,NA,TRBV2,CASNPGGGADIQYF
TRBJ1-4,NA,TRBV29-1,CSVEDRGREKLFF
TRBJ2-7,NA,TRBV6-8,CASKPDGNSYEQYF
TRBJ1-2,TRBD1,TRBV19,CASSLGRQGANYGYTF
TRBJ1-1,TRBD1,TRBV19,CASSITGQVNTEAFF
TRBJ1-1,NA,TRBV19,CASSSPGSPMNTEAFF
TRBJ1-1,TRBD1,TRBV5-6,CASSLAVDRVRTEAFF
TRBJ2-7,NA,TRBV7-2,CASSLVQGGEQYF
TRBJ2-1,NA,TRBV11-3,CASSFSPNEQFF
TRBJ1-2,NA,TRBV6-5,CASRIEGYGYTF
TRBJ2-1,TRBD1,TRBV4-3,CASSQETGTGGNEQFF
TRBJ2-1,TRBD2,TRBV5-5,CASSSRVWGLADYNEQFF
TRBJ1-4,TRBD1,TRBV27,CASSLNEENSGTGTEEKLFF
TRBJ1-2,NA,TRBV5-6,CASSLGQAGGYTF
TRBJ1-2,NA,TRBV9,CASSVGQGDLAF
TRBJ1-2,TRBD1,TRBV6-4,CASSETGTASSGYTF
TRBJ1-1,NA,TRBV2,CASSPTAAGAEAFF
TRBJ2-5,TRBD2,TRBV11-1,CASSLLRGGRGETQYF
TRBJ2-2,TRBD1,TRBV28,CASSSLGGQGFTGELFF
TRBJ2-4,NA,TRBV9,CASSAGLGVNIQYF
TRBJ1-1,NA,TRBV4-1,CASSLRQAYTEAFF
TRBJ1-1,NA,TRBV5-4,CASSLGQREAFF
TRBJ2-1,TRBD1,TRBV7-7,CASSLGPGQGLSLDEQFF
TRBJ2-7,TRBD1,TRBV27,CASSLGDSPYEQYF
TRBJ1-1,NA,TRBV6-4,CASSASGNTEAFF
TRBJ1-1,NA,TRBV4-2,CASSQESRGTEAFF
TRBJ2-7,NA,TRBV28,CASSLYSASSYEQYF
TRBJ2-2,TRBD2,TRBV14,CASSQWLAGARSNTGELFF
TRBJ1-2,NA,TRBV27,CASSGGRQAPYTF
NA,NA,TRBV4-1,CASSQPLAGSNYEQYF
TRBJ1-5,TRBD1,TRBV2,CASLLSGGTGVQPQHF
TRBJ1-6,TRBD1,TRBV2,CASRTGTNSPLHF
TRBJ2-1,NA,TRBV4-1,CASSQYQRVREPNEQFF
TRBJ1-5,NA,TRBV30,CAYTSWGTSNQPQHF